What follows are 3 T cell receptor beta chains derived from one specimen sequenced in a study of blood T cell repertoires in COVID-19. Assay used: immunoSEQ multiplex PCR; TCRdb lists only in-frame clones, some missing. In the table there are under 250,000 clones, roughly 83% of which are singletons. The sequenced sample was peripheral blood. The receptors originated from a woman in her seventies with active or convalescent COVID-19.

In this sample, this clone turned up a few times. The CDR3, as DNA: TGCGCCAGCAGCCAGGGACAGGGCACGAACACTGAAGCTTTCTTT. Its protein is CASSQGQGTNTEAFF. The gene calls are TRBV4-1 and TRBJ1-1; the match to TRBD1 covers 9 bases. Trimming took 3 bases from V and 1 from J; bases not matched to a gene: 3. This CDR3 region has 15 residues. Looked up from germline, CDR1 is MGHRA and CDR2 is YSYEKL.

This chain uses TRBV6-5 with TRBJ1-3; D is perhaps TRBD1 (5 bases). Trimming removed 6 bases from V and 6 bases from J, with 15 bases in between. The CDR3 contains 14 residues. Germline CDR1 and CDR2: MNHEY and SVGAGI. The DNA of the CDR3 is TGTGCCAGCAGGACGGGGGGGGAACTAAACACCATATATTTT. It codes for CASRTGGELNTIYF.

The CDR3 bases are TGTGCCAGCAGCCAAGACCTGGGACTAGCTTCGTATCTGTTCTTC. Protein product: CASSQDLGLASYLFF. The chain combines TRBV4-2 with TRBJ2-1; 9 bases align to TRBD2. This CDR3 is built from 15 residues. CDR1 is LGHNA, CDR2 YNFKEQ, per germline. Trimming at V came to 0 bases and at J to 15 bases, leaving 12 bases not matched to a gene.